These T cell receptor beta chains were read from a single sample in a study of blood T cell repertoires in COVID-19. TCRdb keeps only in-frame clones here, not all; method: immunoSEQ multiplex PCR. The repertoire includes some 400,000 clones, 70% to 90% of them detected once, and 1.3% sits in the top ten. The sequencing input was PBMCs or T cells enriched from blood (not recorded which). These receptors all come from a man aged 25 to 40 who had recovered from COVID-19. CDR3s include the opening cysteine and the closing phenylalanine or tryptophan. D genes are given only for firm matches.

J gene,V gene,D gene,CDR3 DNA,CDR3 protein
TRBJ1-2,TRBV30,TRBD1,TGTGCCGGCGTAGGGGCAGGGGGCGCGGGCTATGGCTACACCTTC,CAGVGAGGAGYGYTF
TRBJ1-2,TRBV14,NA,TGTGCCAGCAGCCAAGCCGGGTATGGCTACACCTTC,CASSQAGYGYTF
TRBJ1-3,TRBV19,TRBD1,TGTGCCAGTAGTACAACGACAGGGGCCTCTGGAAACACCATATATTTT,CASSTTTGASGNTIYF
TRBJ1-2,TRBV25-1,TRBD1,TGTGCCAGCAGTGATCGACAGGGTTTTCATGGCTACACCTTC,CASSDRQGFHGYTF
TRBJ2-7,TRBV13,NA,TGTGCCAGCAGCTTAGCTCCCTACGAGCAGTACTTC,CASSLAPYEQYF
TRBJ1-2,TRBV19,TRBD1,TGTGCCAGTCGAGAAGACAGGGATCATGGCTACACCTTC,CASREDRDHGYTF
TRBJ2-7,TRBV7-9,TRBD1,TGTGCCAGCAGCTTAATGGGACAGGTCGACTACGAGCAGTACTTC,CASSLMGQVDYEQYF
TRBJ1-2,TRBV6-1,TRBD1,TGTGCCAGCAGTGAAGCCTGGACAGGGGGAGGCTACACCTTC,CASSEAWTGGGYTF
TRBJ1-4,TRBV7-9,NA,TGTGCCAGCAGCCACCGGGCAACTAATGAAAAACTGTTTTTT,CASSHRATNEKLFF
TRBJ1-4,TRBV19,TRBD1,TGTGCCAGTAGAACGACAGGGGGCTATGAAAAACTGTTTTTT,CASRTTGGYEKLFF
TRBJ1-5,TRBV7-9,TRBD1,TGTGCCAGCAGCATACAGGGGGTTAGCAATCAGCCCCAGCATTTT,CASSIQGVSNQPQHF
TRBJ1-1,TRBV10-3,NA,TGTGCCATCAGGACTACACCGAGGCCTGGAAAGGCGAACACTGAAGCTTTCTTT,CAIRTTPRPGKANTEAFF
TRBJ1-1,TRBV5-1,NA,TGCGCCAGCAGCATCAAGGGAGGCACTGAAGCTTTCTTT,CASSIKGGTEAFF
TRBJ2-7,TRBV10-2,TRBD1,TGCGCCACCACGACAGGGGGCTACGAGCAGTACTTC,CATTTGGYEQYF